This T cell receptor beta chain came from a study of shared clonotypes between healthy human individuals. Overall study: Donor ages ranged 18 to 49 years: a couple of women, a few men.

Study-wide findings and caveats: Measured sharing among donors was expected to vary with sequencing depth. Sharing across four donors was highest in naive CD4 (roughly 5%) and lowest in memory CD8 (approximately 0.4%).

Germline loops: CDR1 SEHNR, CDR2 FQNEAQ (reference sequence). The CDR3 totals 17 residues. J gave up 5 bases and V 4 bases, and 9 bases lay outside the gene matches. Generated by immunoSEQ multiplex PCR, the TCRdb table keeps only in-frame clones and is missing some. Of roughly 2,000,000 clones listed, 80% to 95% are singletons. A note on this clone: Antigen unknown.

Terminally differentiated effector memory CD45RA+ cells were excluded by CCR7 positive selection of CD45RO-negative cells. Sequencing input: naive CD8+ T cells from PBMCs. This receptor was obtained from a man aged 18 to 29 in good health. Some clones in this sample may be carry-over from other donors' samples. The J gene is TRBJ2-2, the V gene TRBV7-9, with 11 bases lining up with TRBD1. This CDR3 reads CASSSRWRDRGTGELFF. Written as DNA, the CDR3 is TGTGCCAGCAGCTCCAGGTGGCGGGACAGGGGGACCGGGGAGCTGTTTTTT.